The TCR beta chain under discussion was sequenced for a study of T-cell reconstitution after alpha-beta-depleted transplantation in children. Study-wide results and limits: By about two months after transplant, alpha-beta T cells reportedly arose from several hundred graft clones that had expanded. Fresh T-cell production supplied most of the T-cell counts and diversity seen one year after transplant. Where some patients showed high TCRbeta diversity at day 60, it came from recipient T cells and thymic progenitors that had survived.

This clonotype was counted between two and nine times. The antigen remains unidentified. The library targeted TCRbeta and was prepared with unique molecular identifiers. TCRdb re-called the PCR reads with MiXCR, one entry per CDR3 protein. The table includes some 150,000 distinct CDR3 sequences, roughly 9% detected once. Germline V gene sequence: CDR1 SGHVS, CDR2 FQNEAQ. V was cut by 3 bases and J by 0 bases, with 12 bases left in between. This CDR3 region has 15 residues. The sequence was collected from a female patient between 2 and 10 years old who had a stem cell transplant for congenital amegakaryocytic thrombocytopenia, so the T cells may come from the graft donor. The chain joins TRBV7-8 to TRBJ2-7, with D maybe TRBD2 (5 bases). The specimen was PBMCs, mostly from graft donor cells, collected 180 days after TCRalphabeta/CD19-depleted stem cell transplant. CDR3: CASSLGVLSSYEQYF. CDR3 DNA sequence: TGTGCCAGCAGCTTGGGAGTCCTTAGCTCCTACGAGCAGTACTTC.